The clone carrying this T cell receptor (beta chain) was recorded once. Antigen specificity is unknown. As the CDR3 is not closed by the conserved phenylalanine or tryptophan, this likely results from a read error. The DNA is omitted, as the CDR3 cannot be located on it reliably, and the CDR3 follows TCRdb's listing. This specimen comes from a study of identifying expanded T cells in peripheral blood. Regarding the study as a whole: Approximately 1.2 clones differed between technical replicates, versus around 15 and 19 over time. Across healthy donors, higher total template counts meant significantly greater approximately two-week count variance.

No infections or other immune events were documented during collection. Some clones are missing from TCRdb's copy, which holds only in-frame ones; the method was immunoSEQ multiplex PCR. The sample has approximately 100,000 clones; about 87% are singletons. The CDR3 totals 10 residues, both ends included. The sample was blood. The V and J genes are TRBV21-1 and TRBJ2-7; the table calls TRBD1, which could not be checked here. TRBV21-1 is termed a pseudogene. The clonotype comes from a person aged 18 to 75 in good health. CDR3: CASTRSGTPH.